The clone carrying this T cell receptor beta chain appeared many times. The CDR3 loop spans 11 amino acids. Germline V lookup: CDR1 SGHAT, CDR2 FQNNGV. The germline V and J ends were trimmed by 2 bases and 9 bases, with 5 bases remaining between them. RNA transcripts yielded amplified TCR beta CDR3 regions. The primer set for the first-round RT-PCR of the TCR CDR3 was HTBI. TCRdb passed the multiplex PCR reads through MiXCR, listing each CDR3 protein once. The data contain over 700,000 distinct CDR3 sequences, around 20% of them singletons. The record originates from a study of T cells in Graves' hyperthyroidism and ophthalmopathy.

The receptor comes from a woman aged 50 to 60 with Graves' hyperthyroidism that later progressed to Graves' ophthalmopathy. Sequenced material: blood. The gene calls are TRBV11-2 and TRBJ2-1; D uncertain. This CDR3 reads CASSLTIEQFF. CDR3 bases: TGTGCCAGCAGCTTAACCATTGAGCAGTTCTTC.